This T cell receptor beta chain was sequenced for a study of T-cell reconstitution after alpha-beta-depleted transplantation in children. Study-level points and caveats: Alpha-beta T cells about two months after transplant reportedly derived from several hundred expanded graft clones. Among T cells one year after transplant, newly produced cells accounted for most counts and diversity. Some patients showed high day-60 TCRbeta diversity, which derived from surviving recipient T cells and thymic progenitors.

For this clonotype: Its target is unknown.

Preparation of the TCRbeta library involved a method that used unique molecular identifiers. TCRdb recomputed calls from the PCR reads with MiXCR, one row per CDR3 protein. The sample has around 270,000 distinct CDR3 sequences, over 9.5% seen once; the top ten hold less than 8%. The length of the CDR3 is 14 residues. With V trimmed by 1 base and J by 6 bases, 5 bases remained unmatched. Germline V gene sequence: CDR1 LGHNA, CDR2 YNFKEQ. The source was PBMCs, collected before TCRalphabeta/CD19-depleted stem cell transplant. The genes are TRBV4-2 and TRBJ2-7; 8 bases agree with TRBD1. The origin of this receptor is a boy under two years old with acute myeloid leukemia, due to receive a stem cell transplant. The DNA for the CDR3 is TGTGCCAGCAGCCAAGTCAGGGGGCGCGCCGAGCAGTACTTC. Its protein is CASSQVRGRAEQYF.